This T cell receptor beta chain comes out of a study of control samples from healthy donors and cancer patients. Method: immunoSEQ multiplex PCR; TCRdb's copy keeps in-frame clones and lacks some. The sample has about 180,000 clones; 94% are singletons. The CDR3 extends over 16 amino acids. Germline CDR1 reads SGHNT; CDR2 reads YYREEE (reference sequence). Germline trimming cut 2 bases from V and 3 bases from J; bases unmatched to any gene: 6. Sequenced: blood. The TCR sequence derives from a woman between 18 and 30 years old in good health. The chain links TRBV5-4 to TRBJ2-3, with TRBD2 identical over 10 bases. The CDR3 spells CASSFLAGVGTDTQYF. The CDR3 nucleotides read TGTGCCAGCAGCTTCCTAGCGGGGGTGGGAACAGATACGCAGTATTTT.